This record covers a single TCR beta chain. The sample is drawn from a study of blood T cell repertoires in COVID-19. Study-level information: Samples representing acute and convalescent COVID-19 were sourced from the United States, Italy and Spain. Sources were T cells, B-cell-depleted T cells, or PBMCs; the material itself was cDNA or gDNA.

The CDR3 has 13 residues. Trimming pared 4 bases from V and 6 bases from J, leaving 12 bases between. Germline assignment: CDR1 SNHLY and CDR2 FYNNEI. In the source study's methods: Reference gene primer amplification in the assay estimated nucleated cell counts. Assay used: immunoSEQ multiplex PCR; TCRdb lists only in-frame clones, some missing. That table supplies the V and J calls and clone size; D and trimming were determined from the DNA. The sample lists about 120,000 clones, approximately 92% occurring once. This chain uses TRBV2 with TRBJ1-2, with a possible D match to TRBD1 (5 bases). The sample was peripheral blood. The origin of this receptor is a man in his 70s with active or convalescent COVID-19. CDR3 in amino acids: CASSGRQGDGYTF. The CDR3 DNA sequence: TGTGCCAGCAGTGGGCGTCAAGGGGATGGCTACACCTTC.